This section outlines one T cell receptor beta chain sequence together with its context. What it binds is unknown. It was via CD45RO/CCR7/CD25/CD127/CD95/CD27 that CD4+ naive, central memory, regulatory and stem cell-like memory cells were sorted. The data originate from a study of beta chain features in type 1 diabetes. Of the isolated RNA, all was reverse transcribed, and so the sequenced material was expressed TCRB transcripts. The assay was immunoSEQ multiplex PCR, and TCRdb's table has in-frame clones only and misses some. The repertoire holds more than 130,000 clones, with 6.9% as singletons. Study results and caveats: Diminished insertions and augmented deletions at VDJ junctions characterized type 1 diabetes patients. All four CD4+ subsets from Type 1 diabetes patients carried moderately but significantly shorter TCRB CDR3s.

The material sequenced was central memory CD4+ T cells from blood. The TCR was taken from a woman aged 25-40 years in good health.

The CDR3 region is CASSFARQRNTEAFF. The CDR3 DNA is TGTGCCAGCAGTTTTGCTCGACAGCGGAACACTGAAGCTTTCTTT. This sequence joins TRBV27 and TRBJ1-1, with D perhaps matching TRBD1 (5 bases). V dropped 3 bases and J dropped 1 base, with 12 bases sitting between them. From germline, CDR1 is MNHEY and CDR2 SMNVEV (reference sequence). The CDR3 extends over 15 amino acids.